Sequencing of this T cell receptor (beta chain) was carried out in a study of T cell responses to AZD1222 COVID-19 vaccine. Second-dose schedules of about 4 or about 12 weeks were combined. Study-level findings and limits: Repertoires were collected only later (after the peak T cell response had occurred). Across the whole spike, CD4 TCRs peaked at regions 160-218 and 743-854. Mostly white British, mostly female donors; authors suggested clonal diversity may be underestimated.

Sequencing used immunoSEQ multiplex PCR; TCRdb keeps in-frame clones, though not all of them. The sample shows some 200,000 clones, about 89% of them seen only once. This clone was counted between two and nine times. Its antigen is still unknown. CDR3 length: 16 residues. V lost 0 bases and J 4 bases, leaving 15 bases between the germline ends. Germline V gene sequence: CDR1 MNHEY, CDR2 SMNVEV (reference sequence). The receptor comes from an adult who received the AZD1222 COVID-19 vaccine. The chain couples TRBV27 to TRBJ1-2; TRBD1 is a possible D gene (5 bases). Material: peripheral blood, obtained 28 days after the second AZD1222 dose. The CDR3 reads CASSLSQNDRFYGYTF. CDR3 bases: TGTGCCAGCAGTTTATCCCAAAACGACAGATTCTATGGCTACACCTTC.